Reported below is one T cell receptor (beta chain). Data came from immunoSEQ multiplex PCR; TCRdb stores just in-frame clones and leaves some out. Found here are around 51,000 clones, approximately 90% of them singletons; the top ten hold 10%. The data were taken from a study of OX40 agonist ivuxolimab in advanced cancers. Source: CD4+ or CD8+ T cells sorted from blood, taken in a trial of the OX40 agonist ivuxolimab. The TCR originated in an adult with an advanced solid tumor such as melanoma, head and neck, liver or kidney cancer.

This CDR3 is CASSSAGTGFMNTEAFF. Here the CDR3 DNA reads TGTGCCAGCAGCTCCGCCGGGACAGGGTTCATGAACACTGAAGCTTTCTTT. The rearrangement links TRBV7-9 to TRBJ1-1; the match to TRBD1 covers 9 bases. This CDR3 contains 17 residues. The V gene end was trimmed by 4 bases and the J gene end by 0 bases; junction bases not matched to a gene: 9. CDR1 and CDR2 (germline): SEHNR, FQNEAQ (reference sequence).